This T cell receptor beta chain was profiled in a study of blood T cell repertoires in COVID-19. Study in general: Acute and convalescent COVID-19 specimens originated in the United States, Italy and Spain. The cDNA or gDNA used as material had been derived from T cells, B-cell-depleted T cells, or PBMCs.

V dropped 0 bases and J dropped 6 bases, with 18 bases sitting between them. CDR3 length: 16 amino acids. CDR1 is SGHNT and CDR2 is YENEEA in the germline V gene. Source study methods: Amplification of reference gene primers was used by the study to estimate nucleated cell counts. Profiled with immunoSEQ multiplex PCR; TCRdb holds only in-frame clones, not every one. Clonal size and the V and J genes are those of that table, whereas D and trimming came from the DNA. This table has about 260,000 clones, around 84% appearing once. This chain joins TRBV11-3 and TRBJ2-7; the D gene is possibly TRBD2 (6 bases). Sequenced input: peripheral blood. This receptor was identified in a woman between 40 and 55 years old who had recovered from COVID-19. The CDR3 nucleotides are TGTGCCAGCAGCTTAGACGTGGGGTCTCAGGGAGGCGAGCAGTACTTC. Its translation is CASSLDVGSQGGEQYF.